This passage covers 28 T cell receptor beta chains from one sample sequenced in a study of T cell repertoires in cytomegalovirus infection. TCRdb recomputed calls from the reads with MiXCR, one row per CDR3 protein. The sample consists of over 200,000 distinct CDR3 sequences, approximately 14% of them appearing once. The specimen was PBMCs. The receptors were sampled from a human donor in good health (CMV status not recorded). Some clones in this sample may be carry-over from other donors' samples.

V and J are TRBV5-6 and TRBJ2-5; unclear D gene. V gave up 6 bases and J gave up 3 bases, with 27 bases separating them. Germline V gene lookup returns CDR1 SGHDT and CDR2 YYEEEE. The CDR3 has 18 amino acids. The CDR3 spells CASITVMVVAPFKETQYF. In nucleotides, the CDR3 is TGTGCCAGCATCACGGTGATGGTGGTAGCCCCCTTCAAAGAGACCCAGTACTTC. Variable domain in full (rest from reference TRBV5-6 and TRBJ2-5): DAGVTQSPTHLIKTRGQQVTLRCSPKSGHDTVSWYQQALGQGPQFIFQYYEEEERQRGNFPDRFSGHQFPNYSSELNVNALLLGDSALYLCASITVMVVAPFKETQYFGPGTRLLVL.

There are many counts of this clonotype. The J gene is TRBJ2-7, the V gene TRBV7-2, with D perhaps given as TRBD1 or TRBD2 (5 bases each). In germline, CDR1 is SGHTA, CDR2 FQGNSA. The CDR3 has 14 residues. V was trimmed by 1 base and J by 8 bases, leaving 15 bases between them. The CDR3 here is CASSLGDPGAKQYF. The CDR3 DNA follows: TGTGCCAGCAGCTTAGGGGACCCTGGGGCGAAGCAGTACTTC.

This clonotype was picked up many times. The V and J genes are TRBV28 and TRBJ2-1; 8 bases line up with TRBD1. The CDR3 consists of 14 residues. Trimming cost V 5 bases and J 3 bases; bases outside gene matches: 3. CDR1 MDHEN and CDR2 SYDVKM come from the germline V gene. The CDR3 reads CASSPGQGYNEQFF. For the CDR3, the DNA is TGTGCCAGCAGTCCCGGACAGGGCTACAATGAGCAGTTCTTC.

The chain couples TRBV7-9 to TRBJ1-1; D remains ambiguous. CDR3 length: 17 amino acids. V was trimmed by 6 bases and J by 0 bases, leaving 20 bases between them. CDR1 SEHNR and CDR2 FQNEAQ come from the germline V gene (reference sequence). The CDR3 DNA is TGTGCCAGCAGTTTTACGACCCTAGGGAGAATGAACACTGAAGCTTTCTTT. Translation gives CASSFTTLGRMNTEAFF.

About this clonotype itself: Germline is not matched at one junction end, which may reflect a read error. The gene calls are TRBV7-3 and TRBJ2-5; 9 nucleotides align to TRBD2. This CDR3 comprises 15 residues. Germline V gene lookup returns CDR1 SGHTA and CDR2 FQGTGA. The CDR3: CASSLAGGPGETTYF. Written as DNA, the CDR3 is TGTGCCAGCAGCTTAGCGGGAGGGCCTGGGGAGACCACGTACTTT.

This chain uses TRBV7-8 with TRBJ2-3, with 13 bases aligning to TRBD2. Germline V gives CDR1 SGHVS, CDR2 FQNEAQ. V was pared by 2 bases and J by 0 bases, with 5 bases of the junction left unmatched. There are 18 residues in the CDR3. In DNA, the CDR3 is TGTGCCAGCAGCTTAATAGGGACTAGCGGGACTAGCACAGATACGCAGTATTTT. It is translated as CASSLIGTSGTSTDTQYF.

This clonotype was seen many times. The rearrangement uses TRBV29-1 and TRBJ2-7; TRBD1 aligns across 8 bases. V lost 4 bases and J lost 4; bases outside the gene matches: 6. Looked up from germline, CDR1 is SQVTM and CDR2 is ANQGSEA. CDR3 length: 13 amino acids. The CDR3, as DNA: TGCAGCGTTGCCCAGGGGGCGAGTTACGAGCAGTACTTC. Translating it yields CSVAQGASYEQYF.

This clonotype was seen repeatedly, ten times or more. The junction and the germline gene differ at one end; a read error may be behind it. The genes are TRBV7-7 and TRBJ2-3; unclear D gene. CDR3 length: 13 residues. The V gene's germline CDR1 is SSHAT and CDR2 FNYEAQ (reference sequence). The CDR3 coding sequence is TGTGCTAGCAGCTTAGGACGGCTAGATACGCAGTATTTT. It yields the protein CASSLGRLDTQYF.

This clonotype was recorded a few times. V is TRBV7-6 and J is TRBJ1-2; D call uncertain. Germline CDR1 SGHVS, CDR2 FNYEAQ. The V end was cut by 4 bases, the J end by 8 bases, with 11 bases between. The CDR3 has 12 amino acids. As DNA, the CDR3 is TGTGCCAGCAGCTCACCCGCGAGGGGCTACACCTTC. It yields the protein CASSSPARGYTF.

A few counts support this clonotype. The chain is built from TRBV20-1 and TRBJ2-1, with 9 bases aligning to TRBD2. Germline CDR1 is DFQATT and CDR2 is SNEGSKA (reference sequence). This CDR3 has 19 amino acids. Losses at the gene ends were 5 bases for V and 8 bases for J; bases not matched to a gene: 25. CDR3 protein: CSASPDRRVVAGGPDEQFF. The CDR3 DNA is TGCAGTGCTTCCCCGGACAGGCGGGTAGTGGCGGGAGGGCCGGATGAGCAGTTCTTC.

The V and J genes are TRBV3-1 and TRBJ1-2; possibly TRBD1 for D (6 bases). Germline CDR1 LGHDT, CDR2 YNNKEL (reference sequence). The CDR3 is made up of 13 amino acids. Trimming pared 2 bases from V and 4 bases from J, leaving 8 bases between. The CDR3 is CASSQLDSYGYTF. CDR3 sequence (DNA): TGTGCCAGCAGCCAACTGGACAGCTATGGCTACACCTTC.

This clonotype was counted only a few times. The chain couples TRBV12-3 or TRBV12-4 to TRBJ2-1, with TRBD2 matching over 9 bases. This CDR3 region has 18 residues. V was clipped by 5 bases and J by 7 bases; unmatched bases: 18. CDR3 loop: CASSLLAPPSGVGNEQFF. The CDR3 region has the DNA TGTGCCAGCAGTCTCCTGGCCCCCCCTAGCGGGGTTGGTAATGAGCAGTTCTTC.

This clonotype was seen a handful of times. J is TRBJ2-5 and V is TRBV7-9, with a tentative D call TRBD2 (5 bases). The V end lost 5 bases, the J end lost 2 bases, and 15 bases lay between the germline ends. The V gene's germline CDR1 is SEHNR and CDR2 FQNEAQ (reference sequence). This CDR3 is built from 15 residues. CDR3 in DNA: TGTGCCAGCAGCGGACGCCTCACTAGGCAAGAGACCCAGTACTTC. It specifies CASSGRLTRQETQYF.

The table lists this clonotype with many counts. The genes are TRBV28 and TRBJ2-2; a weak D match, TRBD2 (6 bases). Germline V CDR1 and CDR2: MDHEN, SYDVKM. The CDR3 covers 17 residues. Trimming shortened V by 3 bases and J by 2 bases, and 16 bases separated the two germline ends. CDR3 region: CASSFSTGTPNTGELFF. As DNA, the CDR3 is TGTGCCAGCAGTTTTTCCACCGGGACTCCTAACACCGGGGAGCTGTTTTTT.

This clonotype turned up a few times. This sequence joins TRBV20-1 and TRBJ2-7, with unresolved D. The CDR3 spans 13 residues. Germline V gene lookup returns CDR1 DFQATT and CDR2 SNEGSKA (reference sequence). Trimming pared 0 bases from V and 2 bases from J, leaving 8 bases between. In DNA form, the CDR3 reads TGCAGTGCTAGAGATGGCGGAACCTACGAGCAGTACTTC. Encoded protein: CSARDGGTYEQYF.

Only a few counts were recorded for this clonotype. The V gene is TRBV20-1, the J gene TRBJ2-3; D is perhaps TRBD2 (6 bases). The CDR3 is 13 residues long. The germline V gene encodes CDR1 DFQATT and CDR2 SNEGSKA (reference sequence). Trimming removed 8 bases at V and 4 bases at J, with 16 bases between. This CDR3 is CSTGLLRADTQYF. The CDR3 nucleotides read TGCAGTACCGGACTACTCAGGGCAGATACGCAGTATTTT.

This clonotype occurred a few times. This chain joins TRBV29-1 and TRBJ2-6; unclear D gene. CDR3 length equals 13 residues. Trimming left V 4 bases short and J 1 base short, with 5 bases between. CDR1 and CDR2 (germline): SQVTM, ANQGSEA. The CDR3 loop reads CSVGVSGANVLTF. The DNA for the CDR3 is TGCAGCGTTGGGGTTTCTGGGGCCAACGTCCTGACTTTC.

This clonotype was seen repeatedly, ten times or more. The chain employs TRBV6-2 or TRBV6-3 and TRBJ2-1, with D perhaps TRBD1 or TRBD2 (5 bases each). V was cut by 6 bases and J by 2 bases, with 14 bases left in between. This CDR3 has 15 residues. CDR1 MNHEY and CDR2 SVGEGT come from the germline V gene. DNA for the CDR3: TGTGCCAGCAGGCCCAGGGACGGGACCTACAATGAGCAGTTCTTC. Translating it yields CASRPRDGTYNEQFF.

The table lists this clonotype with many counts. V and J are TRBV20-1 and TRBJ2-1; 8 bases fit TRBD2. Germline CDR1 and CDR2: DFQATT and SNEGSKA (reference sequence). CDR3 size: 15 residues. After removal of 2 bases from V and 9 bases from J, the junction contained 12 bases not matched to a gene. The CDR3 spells CSARSPGLEGSEQFF. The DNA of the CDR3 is TGCAGTGCTAGATCCCCGGGACTAGAAGGGAGTGAGCAGTTCTTC.

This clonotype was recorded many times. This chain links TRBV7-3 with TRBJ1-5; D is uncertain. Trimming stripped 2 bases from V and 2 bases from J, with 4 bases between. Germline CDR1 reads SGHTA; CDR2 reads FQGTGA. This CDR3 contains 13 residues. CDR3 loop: CASSLDGNQPQHF. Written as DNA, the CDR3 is TGTGCCAGCAGCTTAGACGGCAATCAGCCCCAGCATTTT.

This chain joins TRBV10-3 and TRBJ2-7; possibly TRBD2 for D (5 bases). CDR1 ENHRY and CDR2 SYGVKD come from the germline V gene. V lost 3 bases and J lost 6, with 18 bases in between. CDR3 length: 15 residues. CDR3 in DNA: TGTGCCATCAGTGATGAGGGCAGGCAAGGATTCGAGCAGTACTTC. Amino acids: CAISDEGRQGFEQYF.

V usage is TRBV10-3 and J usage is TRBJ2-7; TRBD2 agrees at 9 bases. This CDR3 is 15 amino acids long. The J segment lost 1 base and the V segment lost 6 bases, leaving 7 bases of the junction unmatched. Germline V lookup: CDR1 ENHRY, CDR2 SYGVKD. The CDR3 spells CAIRGTSSDSYEQYF. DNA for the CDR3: TGTGCCATCAGGGGGACTAGCAGCGATTCCTACGAGCAGTACTTC.

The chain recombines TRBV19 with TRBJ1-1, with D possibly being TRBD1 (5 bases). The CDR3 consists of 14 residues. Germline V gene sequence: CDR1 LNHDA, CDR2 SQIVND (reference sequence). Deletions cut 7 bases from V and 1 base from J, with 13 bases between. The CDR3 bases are TGTGCCAGTATCCCGGGACCTCAGAACACTGAAGCTTTCTTT. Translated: CASIPGPQNTEAFF.

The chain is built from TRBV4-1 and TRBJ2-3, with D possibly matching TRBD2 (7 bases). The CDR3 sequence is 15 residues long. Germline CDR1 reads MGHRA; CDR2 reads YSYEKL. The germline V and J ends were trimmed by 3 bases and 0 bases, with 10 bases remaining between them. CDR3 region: CASSHGGLSTDTQYF. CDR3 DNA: TGCGCCAGCAGCCACGGGGGGCTTAGCACAGATACGCAGTATTTT.

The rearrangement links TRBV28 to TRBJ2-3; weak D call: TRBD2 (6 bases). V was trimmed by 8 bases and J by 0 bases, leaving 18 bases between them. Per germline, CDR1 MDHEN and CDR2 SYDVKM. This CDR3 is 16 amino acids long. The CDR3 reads CASRKRVGGSTDTQYF. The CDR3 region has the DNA TGTGCCAGCCGAAAGAGGGTTGGAGGGAGCACAGATACGCAGTATTTT.

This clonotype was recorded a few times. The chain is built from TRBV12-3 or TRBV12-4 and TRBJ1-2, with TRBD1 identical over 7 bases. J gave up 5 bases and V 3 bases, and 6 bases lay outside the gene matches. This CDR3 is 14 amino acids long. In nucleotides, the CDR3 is TGTGCCAGCAGTTTGGGGGAGACAGGGTATGGCTACACCTTC. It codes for CASSLGETGYGYTF.

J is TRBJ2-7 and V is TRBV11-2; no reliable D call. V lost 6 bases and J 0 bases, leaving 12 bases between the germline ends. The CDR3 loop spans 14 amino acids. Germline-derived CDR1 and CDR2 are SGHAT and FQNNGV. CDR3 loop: CASRSSSDSYEQYF. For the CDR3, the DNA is TGTGCCAGCAGGTCATCCAGCGACTCCTACGAGCAGTACTTC.

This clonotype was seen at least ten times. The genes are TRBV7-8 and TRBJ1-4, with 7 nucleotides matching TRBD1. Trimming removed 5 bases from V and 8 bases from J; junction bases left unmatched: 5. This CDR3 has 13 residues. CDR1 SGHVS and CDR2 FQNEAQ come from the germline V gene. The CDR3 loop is CASSATGVEKLFF. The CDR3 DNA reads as TGTGCCAGCAGCGCAACAGGGGTCGAAAAACTGTTTTTT.